Below, one TCR beta chain is given with its context. As yet, its antigen is unknown. The data were obtained in a study of monozygotic twins with inflammatory bowel disease. For each CDR3 protein, TCRdb gives one entry from its re-call of the 5' RACE reads, without DNA. This sample contains some 210,000 distinct CDR3 sequences. The blood volume drawn from each donor was around 2.5 ml. The CDR3 loop spans 16 amino acids. The germline V gene has CDR1 SGHRS and CDR2 YFSETQ. Overall study results and limits: IBD patients, compared with healthy twins, shared fewer clonotypes with others (especially with disease activity). Those with IBD had lower TCRbeta diversity (inverse Simpson) than their healthy co-twins did.

The clonotype originates from a human donor with ulcerative colitis or Crohn's disease, or a healthy co-twin of an affected twin (not recorded which). V usage is TRBV5-1 and J usage is TRBJ2-7; TCRdb gives TRBD1 as the D gene, but with no DNA this cannot be confirmed. Sequenced sample: blood. CDR3 in amino acids: CASSGAGTGYVYEQYF.